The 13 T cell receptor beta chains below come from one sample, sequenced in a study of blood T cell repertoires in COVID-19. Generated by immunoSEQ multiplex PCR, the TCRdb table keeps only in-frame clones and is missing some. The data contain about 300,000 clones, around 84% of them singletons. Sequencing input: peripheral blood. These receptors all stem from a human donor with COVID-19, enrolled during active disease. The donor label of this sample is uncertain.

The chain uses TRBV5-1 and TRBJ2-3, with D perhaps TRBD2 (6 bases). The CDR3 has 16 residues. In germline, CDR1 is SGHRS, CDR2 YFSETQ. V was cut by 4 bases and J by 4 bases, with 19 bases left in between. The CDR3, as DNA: TGCGCCAGCAGCGTTCCGTTCGGGGGAACTGCAGATACGCAGTATTTT. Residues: CASSVPFGGTADTQYF. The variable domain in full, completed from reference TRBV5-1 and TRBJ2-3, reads KAGVTQTPRYLIKTRGQQVTLSCSPISGHRSVSWYQQTPGQGLQFLFEYFSETQRNKGNFPGRFSGRQFSNSRSEMNVSTLELGDSALYLCASSVPFGGTADTQYFGPGTRLTVL.

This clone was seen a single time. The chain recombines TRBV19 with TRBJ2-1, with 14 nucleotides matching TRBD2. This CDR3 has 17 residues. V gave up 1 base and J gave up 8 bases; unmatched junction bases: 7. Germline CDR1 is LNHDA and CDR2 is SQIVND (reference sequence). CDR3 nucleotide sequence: TGTGCCAGTAGTATAGCGGGGGTGACTAGCGGGAGGGATGAGCAGTTCTTC. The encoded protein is CASSIAGVTSGRDEQFF. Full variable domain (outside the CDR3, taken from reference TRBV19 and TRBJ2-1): DGGITQSPKYLFRKEGQNVTLSCEQNLNHDAMYWYRQDPGQGLRLIYYSQIVNDFQKGDIAEGYSVSREKKESFPLTVTSAQKNPTAFYLCASSIAGVTSGRDEQFFGPGTRLTVL.

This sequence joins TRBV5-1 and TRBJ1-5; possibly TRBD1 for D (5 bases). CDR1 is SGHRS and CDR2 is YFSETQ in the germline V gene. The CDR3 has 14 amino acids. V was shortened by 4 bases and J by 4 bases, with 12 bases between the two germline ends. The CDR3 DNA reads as TGCGCCAGCAGCGCCCAGGGAGGGAATCAGCCCCAGCATTTT. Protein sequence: CASSAQGGNQPQHF.

CDR3 in amino acids: CASSSGLAGENTGELFF. CDR3 nucleotide sequence: TGTGCCAGCAGCTCGGGACTAGCGGGAGAGAACACCGGGGAGCTGTTTTTT. V usage is TRBV11-3 and J usage is TRBJ2-2; 14 nucleotides agree with TRBD2. The length of the CDR3 is 17 residues. Trimming at V came to 4 bases and at J to 1 base, leaving 2 bases not matched to a gene. The germline V gene has CDR1 SGHNT and CDR2 YENEEA.

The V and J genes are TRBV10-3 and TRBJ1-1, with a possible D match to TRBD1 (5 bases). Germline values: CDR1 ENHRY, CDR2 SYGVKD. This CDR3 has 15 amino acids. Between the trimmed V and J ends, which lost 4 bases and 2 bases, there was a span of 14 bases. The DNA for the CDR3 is TGTGCCATCAGTGGTCAGGGTCCCCTTAACACTGAAGCTTTCTTT. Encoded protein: CAISGQGPLNTEAFF.

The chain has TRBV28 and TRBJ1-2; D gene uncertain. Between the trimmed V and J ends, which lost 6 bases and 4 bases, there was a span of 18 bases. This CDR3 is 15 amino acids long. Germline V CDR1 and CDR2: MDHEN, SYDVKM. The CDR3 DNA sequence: TGTGCCAGCAGCCGATCGGTCGGAGAGGCCTATGGCTACACCTTC. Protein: CASSRSVGEAYGYTF.

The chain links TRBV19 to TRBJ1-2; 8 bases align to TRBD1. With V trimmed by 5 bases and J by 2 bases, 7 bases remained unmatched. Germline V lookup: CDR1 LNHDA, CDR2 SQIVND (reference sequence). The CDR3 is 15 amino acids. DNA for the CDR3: TGTGCCAGTAGTCTGAGACAGGGGCACAACTATGGCTACACCTTC. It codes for CASSLRQGHNYGYTF.

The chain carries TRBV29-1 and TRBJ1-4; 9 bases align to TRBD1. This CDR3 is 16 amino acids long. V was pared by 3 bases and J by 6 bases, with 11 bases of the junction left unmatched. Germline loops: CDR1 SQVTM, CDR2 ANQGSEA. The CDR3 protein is CSVEIGEQGAYEKLFF. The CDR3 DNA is TGCAGCGTTGAGATAGGGGAACAGGGGGCGTATGAAAAACTGTTTTTT.

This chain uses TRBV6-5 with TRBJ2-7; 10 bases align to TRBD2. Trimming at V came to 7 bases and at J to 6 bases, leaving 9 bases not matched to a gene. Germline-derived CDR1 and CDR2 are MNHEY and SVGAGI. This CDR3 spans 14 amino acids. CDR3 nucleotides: TGTGCCAGCACCAGCCTAGCGGGAGTTTTCGAGCAGTACTTC. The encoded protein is CASTSLAGVFEQYF.

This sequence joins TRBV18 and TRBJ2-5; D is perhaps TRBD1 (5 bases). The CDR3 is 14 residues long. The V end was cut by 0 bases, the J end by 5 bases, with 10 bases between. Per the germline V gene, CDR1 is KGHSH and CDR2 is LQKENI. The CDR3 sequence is CASSPPSTGETQYF. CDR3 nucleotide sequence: TGTGCCAGCTCACCACCGTCTACAGGTGAGACCCAGTACTTC.

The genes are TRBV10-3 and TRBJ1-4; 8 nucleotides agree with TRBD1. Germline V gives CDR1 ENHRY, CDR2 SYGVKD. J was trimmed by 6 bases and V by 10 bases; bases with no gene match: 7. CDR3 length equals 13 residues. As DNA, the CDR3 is TGTGCCACCGCGGGACAGGTTGATGAAAAACTGTTTTTT. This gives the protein CATAGQVDEKLFF.

CDR3: CSFRQGGEAFF. The CDR3, as DNA: TGCAGCTTTCGACAGGGAGGTGAAGCTTTCTTT. V usage is TRBV29-1 and J usage is TRBJ1-1; 7 bases line up with TRBD1. CDR1 is SQVTM, CDR2 ANQGSEA, per germline. The CDR3 has 11 amino acids. Germline trimming cut 8 bases from V and 7 bases from J; bases unmatched to any gene: 7.

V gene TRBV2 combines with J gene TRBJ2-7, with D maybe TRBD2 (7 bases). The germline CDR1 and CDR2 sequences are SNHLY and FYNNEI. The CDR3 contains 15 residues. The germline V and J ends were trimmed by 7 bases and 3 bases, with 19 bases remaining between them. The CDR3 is CASIEGGTSFYEQYF. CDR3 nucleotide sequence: TGTGCCAGCATCGAGGGGGGGACCTCCTTCTACGAGCAGTACTTC.